This TCR beta chain appears in the sequencing data of a study of STAT5B mutations in CD4+ large granular lymphocyte leukemia. Overall study findings and caveats: Main leukemic clonotypes were patient-specific, but 20% to 25% appeared at low frequency elsewhere.

Original handling: Productive clonotypes were detectable down to 2.59 x 10-5 frequency. The repertoire was sequenced with immunoSEQ multiplex PCR; TCRdb's copy has only in-frame clones and lacks some. V and J calls and clone size come straight from that table; D and trimming were deduced from the DNA. The sample consists of around 29,000 clones, 65% to 80% of them appearing once. This clone was counted between two and nine times. The antigen is unknown. This receptor was identified in a human donor in good health. Sequences were obtained from CD4+ T cells from blood buffy coats.

The CDR3, as DNA: TGTGCCAGCAGCTTAGTCGGGGGATCCTATGGCTACACCTTC. Translating gives CASSLVGGSYGYTF. This rearrangement joins TRBV11-2 to TRBJ1-2, with a weak D call TRBD1 (5 bases). V lost 1 base, J lost 4 bases, and 10 bases lay in between. CDR3 size: 14 residues. Germline-derived CDR1 and CDR2 are SGHAT and FQNNGV.